These 29 T cell receptor beta chains share one sample of origin, sequenced in a study of blood T cell repertoires in COVID-19. TCRdb's table, derived via immunoSEQ multiplex PCR, lists solely in-frame clones and lacks some. This table holds about 310,000 clones, 85% to 90% found once. What was sequenced was PBMCs or T cells enriched from blood (not recorded which). These receptors were taken from a young woman who had recovered from COVID-19.

The rearrangement joins TRBV30 to TRBJ1-1, with D unclear. V gave up 0 bases and J gave up 2 bases, with 10 bases separating them. Germline values: CDR1 GTSNPN, CDR2 SVGIG (reference sequence). The CDR3 loop spans 14 amino acids. CDR3 amino acids: CAWSVGQTNTEAFF. The CDR3 DNA follows: TGTGCCTGGAGTGTGGGTCAGACTAACACTGAAGCTTTCTTT.

Here the CDR3 reads CASSPKTPYSGNTIYF. The CDR3 DNA is TGTGCCAGCAGCCCCAAAACGCCCTACTCTGGAAACACCATATATTTT. This sequence joins TRBV7-2 and TRBJ1-3; no firm D call. Trimming stripped 5 bases from V and 0 bases from J, with 14 bases between. The CDR3 is 16 residues long. Germline CDR1 is SGHTA and CDR2 is FQGNSA.

The V gene is TRBV9, the J gene TRBJ2-3, with a weak D call TRBD2 (6 bases). This CDR3 is built from 17 residues. The V gene's germline CDR1 is SGDLS and CDR2 YYNGEE. V lost 2 bases, J lost 3 bases, and 19 bases lay in between. CDR3 region: CASSVGLPWSLTDTQYF. Here the CDR3 DNA reads TGTGCCAGCAGCGTGGGACTCCCCTGGTCCCTGACAGATACGCAGTATTTT.

The rearrangement uses TRBV5-1 and TRBJ2-1; 8 bases fit TRBD2. Germline V CDR1 and CDR2: SGHRS, YFSETQ. The CDR3 extends over 16 amino acids. With 1 base clipped from V and 6 bases from J, the junction kept 9 bases outside the gene matches. This CDR3 reads CASSLITSGRGNEQFF. CDR3 in DNA: TGCGCCAGCAGCTTGATCACAAGCGGGAGAGGCAATGAGCAGTTCTTC.

This chain joins TRBV27 and TRBJ1-2; TRBD1 matches at 8 bases. The ends lost 6 bases at V and 2 bases at J; junction bases unmatched: 17. CDR3 length equals 18 residues. Germline-derived CDR1 and CDR2 are MNHEY and SMNVEV (reference sequence). This CDR3 is CASSQQGTGRQGNYGYTF. The CDR3 DNA is TGTGCCAGCAGCCAACAGGGGACAGGACGGCAAGGAAACTATGGCTACACCTTC.

The rearrangement joins TRBV3-1 (or the pseudogene TRBV3-2) to TRBJ2-7; 11 positions match TRBD2. This CDR3 has 16 residues. The V segment lost 2 bases and the J segment 6 bases; nucleotides outside the gene matches: 9. The germline V gene encodes CDR1 LGHDT and CDR2 YNNKEL (reference sequence). The CDR3 sequence is CASSQWGSGRALEQYF. Written as DNA, the CDR3 is TGTGCCAGCAGCCAATGGGGTAGCGGGAGGGCCCTCGAGCAGTACTTC.

The J gene is TRBJ2-3, the V gene TRBV3-1 (or the pseudogene TRBV3-2); 8 nucleotides match TRBD2. The CDR3 contains 17 residues. The germline gives CDR1 LGHDT, CDR2 YNNKEL (reference sequence). V gave up 0 bases and J gave up 4 bases; unmatched junction bases: 9. In DNA form, the CDR3 reads TGTGCCAGCAGCCAAGAACGACAAGCGGGAGTTGCAGATACGCAGTATTTT. Protein sequence: CASSQERQAGVADTQYF.

The rearrangement links TRBV28 to TRBJ2-6; D is uncertain. V was trimmed by 2 bases and J by 7 bases, leaving 6 bases between them. Germline CDR1 is MDHEN and CDR2 is SYDVKM. The CDR3 length is 13 residues. The CDR3 reads CASSLLGANVLTF. CDR3 DNA: TGTGCCAGCAGTTTACTTGGCGCCAACGTCCTGACTTTC.

The chain recombines TRBV19 with TRBJ1-5; 8 bases agree with TRBD1. Germline-derived CDR1 and CDR2 are LNHDA and SQIVND (reference sequence). The CDR3 covers 15 residues. V lost 7 bases to trimming and J lost 2 bases; unmatched junction nucleotides: 7. The CDR3 bases are TGTGCCAGTACCTCAGGGGGCGCGGGCAATCAGCCCCAGCATTTT. Its protein is CASTSGGAGNQPQHF.

The chain couples TRBV28 to TRBJ1-5, with D maybe TRBD1 (5 bases). This CDR3 is 15 amino acids long. Per the germline V gene, CDR1 is MDHEN and CDR2 is SYDVKM. V was pared by 0 bases and J by 2 bases, with 8 bases between. The CDR3 protein is CASSLWQGGNQPQHF. The CDR3 DNA reads as TGTGCCAGCAGTTTATGGCAAGGGGGCAATCAGCCCCAGCATTTT.

This chain links TRBV6-5 with TRBJ1-2, with D possibly being TRBD1 (6 bases). CDR3 length: 14 residues. The germline gives CDR1 MNHEY, CDR2 SVGAGI. V dropped 6 bases and J dropped 6 bases, with 17 bases sitting between them. The DNA of the CDR3 is TGTGCCAGCAGAGCCCCAGGGGTCCGCGATGGCTACACCTTC. Translated, it gives CASRAPGVRDGYTF.

V usage is TRBV6-5 and J usage is TRBJ1-1; D is possibly TRBD1 (5 bases). Germline CDR1 is MNHEY and CDR2 is SVGAGI. V was pared by 10 bases and J by 6 bases, with 9 bases between. This CDR3 is 10 amino acids long. CDR3: CATEGAEAFF. The CDR3 DNA sequence: TGTGCCACAGAAGGGGCTGAAGCTTTCTTT.

J is TRBJ1-2 and V is TRBV5-1; 8 nucleotides align to TRBD1. Looked up from germline, CDR1 is SGHRS and CDR2 is YFSETQ. The CDR3 loop spans 14 amino acids. V lost 0 bases and J lost 8; bases outside the gene matches: 6. CDR3 in DNA: TGCGCCAGCAGCTTGGAGGACAGGGTACTGGGCTACACCTTC. Translated, it gives CASSLEDRVLGYTF.

This chain uses TRBV7-2 with TRBJ2-3, with D possibly TRBD1 on 5 matching bases. This CDR3 spans 13 amino acids. Germline lookup yields CDR1 SGHTA and CDR2 FQGNSA. Trimming removed 8 bases from V and 14 bases from J, with 23 bases in between. For the CDR3, the DNA is TGTGCCAGCGGAAATCTAAGGGCAGGGTTGGCGTATTTT. Residues: CASGNLRAGLAYF.

The chain joins TRBV5-1 to TRBJ1-6, with TRBD1 matching over 8 bases. CDR1 and CDR2 (germline): SGHRS, YFSETQ. Unmatched junction bases numbered 3, after V lost 2 bases and J lost 5 bases. This CDR3 region has 15 residues. CDR3 bases: TGCGCCAGCAGCTTATCGACAGGGGATAATTCACCCCTCCACTTT. This translates into CASSLSTGDNSPLHF.

The chain uses TRBV5-1 and TRBJ2-7; 7 nucleotides match TRBD2. Looked up from germline, CDR1 is SGHRS and CDR2 is YFSETQ. This CDR3 spans 13 amino acids. The junction had 1 base not matched to a gene; V was cut back by 3 bases and J by 1 base. CDR3 DNA sequence: TGCGCCAGCAGCTCGGGACTATCCTACGAGCAGTACTTC. Encoded protein: CASSSGLSYEQYF.

This chain links TRBV6-5 with TRBJ2-7; no clear D. Germline V gives CDR1 MNHEY, CDR2 SVGAGI. V lost 2 bases, J lost 6 bases, and 8 bases lay in between. This CDR3 has 12 amino acids. CDR3 bases: TGTGCCAGCAGTTACGCTCCCGGCGAGCAGTACTTC. It is translated as CASSYAPGEQYF.

The rearrangement joins TRBV20-1 to TRBJ1-4, with a possible D match to TRBD1 (6 bases). V was clipped by 3 bases and J by 6 bases, with 11 bases between them. The CDR3 length is 13 residues. The germline V gene has CDR1 DFQATT and CDR2 SNEGSKA (reference sequence). In DNA, the CDR3 is TGCAGTGCTAGTGTCAACAGGGATGAAAAACTGTTTTTT. This gives the protein CSASVNRDEKLFF.

The chain employs TRBV30 and TRBJ1-5; D might be TRBD1 (5 bases). Trimming took 1 base from V and 3 from J, leaving 13 bases between them. Per the germline V gene, CDR1 is GTSNPN and CDR2 is SVGIG (reference sequence). This CDR3 region has 15 residues. CDR3 residues: CAWSDHRQINQPQHF. The DNA for the CDR3 is TGTGCCTGGAGTGACCATCGACAGATCAATCAGCCCCAGCATTTT.

This chain links TRBV5-1 with TRBJ2-5; D not resolved. V was shortened by 2 bases and J by 5 bases, with 16 bases between the two germline ends. The CDR3 runs 15 residues. CDR1 is SGHRS and CDR2 is YFSETQ in the germline V gene. The CDR3 protein is CASSFAGASRETQYF. CDR3 nucleotide sequence: TGCGCCAGCAGCTTTGCTGGAGCCTCAAGGGAGACCCAGTACTTC.

The chain employs TRBV28 and TRBJ1-3; D unclear. Germline values: CDR1 MDHEN, CDR2 SYDVKM. V lost 4 bases, J lost 9 bases, and 10 bases lay in between. The CDR3 spans 12 residues. CDR3 sequence: CASSYPSGTIYF. CDR3 DNA: TGTGCCAGCAGTTACCCCTCGGGCACCATATATTTT.

The chain is built from TRBV19 and TRBJ1-4; possibly TRBD1 for D (5 bases). The germline V gene encodes CDR1 LNHDA and CDR2 SQIVND (reference sequence). The CDR3 covers 15 residues. With 6 bases removed from V and 5 bases from J, the gap between germline ends came to 16 bases. CDR3 nucleotides: TGTGCCAGTAGATGGGGGGACGGAACGAATGAAAAACTGTTTTTT. Translating it yields CASRWGDGTNEKLFF.

The V gene is TRBV18, the J gene TRBJ2-7, with 15 bases fitting TRBD2. The V gene's germline CDR1 is KGHSH and CDR2 LQKENI. The V gene end was trimmed by 3 bases and the J gene end by 8 bases; junction bases not matched to a gene: 14. CDR3 length: 18 amino acids. DNA for the CDR3: TGTGCCAGCTCACCGCAAGCCTCTGGACTAGCGGGAGGGGCAAAGCAGTACTTC. Its translation is CASSPQASGLAGGAKQYF.

The chain joins TRBV29-1 to TRBJ1-1; possibly TRBD1 for D (5 bases). CDR3 length: 13 amino acids. V lost 8 bases, J lost 1 base, and 14 bases lay in between. Germline V CDR1 and CDR2: SQVTM, ANQGSEA. CDR3 nucleotides: TGCAGCTCATTAAGACAGAGGAACACTGAAGCTTTCTTT. It is translated as CSSLRQRNTEAFF. The entire variable domain, with the rest obtained from reference TRBV29-1 and TRBJ1-1, is as follows: SAVISQKPSRDICQRGTSLTIQCQVDSQVTMMFWYRQQPGQSLTLIATANQGSEATYESGFVIDKFPISRPNLTFSTLTVSNMSPEDSSIYLCSSLRQRNTEAFFGQGTRLTVV.

This clone was counted only a few times. The gene calls are TRBV6-5 and TRBJ1-6; 8 bases line up with TRBD1. The CDR3 length is 15 residues. V lost 7 bases, J lost 10 bases, and 12 bases stayed unmatched. Germline V gene data show CDR1 as MNHEY and CDR2 as SVGAGI. CDR3 region: CASIELVQGGSPLHF. CDR3 nucleotide sequence: TGTGCCAGCATCGAGTTAGTACAGGGGGGCTCACCCCTCCACTTT.

J is TRBJ1-5 and V is TRBV7-9, with D possibly being TRBD1 (6 bases). Trimming left V 3 bases short and J 3 bases short, with 9 bases between. This CDR3 spans 14 amino acids. CDR1 and CDR2 (germline): SEHNR, FQNEAQ (reference sequence). This CDR3 is CASSLAGDNQPQHF. CDR3 bases: TGTGCCAGCAGCTTGGCAGGGGACAATCAGCCCCAGCATTTT.

This rearrangement joins TRBV5-1 to TRBJ1-2; 9 bases are a match to TRBD1. The V segment lost 0 bases and the J segment 5 bases; nucleotides outside the gene matches: 8. This CDR3 contains 16 residues. CDR1 is SGHRS, CDR2 YFSETQ, per germline. The DNA for the CDR3 is TGCGCCAGCAGCTTGGACCGGGGACAGGGAAGGTATGGCTACACCTTC. It translates to CASSLDRGQGRYGYTF.

This chain connects TRBV4-1 to TRBJ1-2; 8 bases map to TRBD1. Per germline, CDR1 MGHRA and CDR2 YSYEKL. V gave up 3 bases and J gave up 7 bases; unmatched junction bases: 7. This CDR3 comprises 14 residues. The CDR3 bases are TGCGCCAGCAGCCAGCCGAGGACAGGGTCTGGCTACACCTTC. The encoded protein is CASSQPRTGSGYTF.

The gene calls are TRBV24-1 and TRBJ2-7; the match to TRBD1 covers 9 bases. V gave up 9 bases and J gave up 2 bases; unmatched junction bases: 4. The CDR3 loop spans 13 amino acids. CDR1 KGHDR and CDR2 SFDVKD come from the germline V gene. CDR3 bases: TGTGCCACCTACCGGGACAGGGCCTACGAGCAGTACTTC. This gives the protein CATYRDRAYEQYF.